Below, 23 T cell receptor beta chains from the same sample are listed, as sequenced in a study of shared clonotypes between healthy human individuals. Sequenced by immunoSEQ multiplex PCR; TCRdb stores in-frame clones only, minus some. In the table there are some 2,500,000 clones, 85% to 95% of which are singletons. Sequenced input: naive CD4+ T cells from PBMCs. As to subset: CD45RA+ positively selected. These receptors came from a man aged 18 to 29 in good health. Some clones in this sample may be carry-over from other donors' samples.

Turning to this clone: Other DNA sequences in this sample translate to the same CDR3. The rearrangement uses TRBV5-5 and TRBJ1-2, with D possibly TRBD1 on 5 matching bases. Germline V lookup: CDR1 SGHKS, CDR2 YYEKEE (reference sequence). V was shortened by 1 base and J by 3 bases, with 7 bases between the two germline ends. This CDR3 has 13 amino acids. The CDR3 protein is CASSLLTDYGYTF. The CDR3, as DNA: TGTGCCAGCAGCTTGTTGACAGACTATGGCTACACCTTC.

V is TRBV29-1 and J is TRBJ2-7; 14 nucleotides line up with TRBD2. The germline CDR1 and CDR2 sequences are SQVTM and ANQGSEA. CDR3 length equals 17 residues. The junction had 9 bases not matched to a gene; V was cut back by 2 bases and J by 3 bases. The CDR3 loop is CSVEPGLAGATYYEQYF. The CDR3 DNA reads as TGCAGCGTTGAACCGGGACTAGCGGGAGCCACATACTACGAGCAGTACTTC.

The chain is built from TRBV6-1 and TRBJ2-7; 9 positions agree with TRBD2. Germline V gene sequence: CDR1 MNHNS, CDR2 SASEGT. The CDR3 is made up of 15 amino acids. Trimming took 7 bases from V and 4 from J; bases not matched to a gene: 11. CDR3 sequence: CASTTGTSKRYEQYF. The DNA of the CDR3 is TGTGCCAGCACCACGGGGACTAGCAAGCGGTACGAGCAGTACTTC.

CDR3 in amino acids: CASKPRLAGGNEQFF. CDR3 coding DNA: TGTGCCAGCAAGCCTAGACTAGCGGGAGGGAATGAGCAGTTCTTC. The chain uses TRBV7-2 and TRBJ2-1; 14 positions match TRBD2. V lost 7 bases and J lost 7; bases outside the gene matches: 6. The germline CDR1 and CDR2 sequences are SGHTA and FQGNSA. There are 15 residues in the CDR3.

The chain links TRBV10-3 to TRBJ2-7; D might be TRBD1 (5 bases). Germline loops: CDR1 ENHRY, CDR2 SYGVKD. V shed 7 bases and J shed 4 bases, with 11 bases lying between them. CDR3 length equals 12 residues. The CDR3 is CAIKGQGYEQYF. CDR3 nucleotides: TGTGCCATCAAGGGCCAGGGATACGAGCAGTACTTC.

V and J are TRBV7-2 and TRBJ2-5, with 10 bases lining up with TRBD2. The CDR3 runs 16 residues. Trimming took 5 bases from V and 4 from J; bases not matched to a gene: 10. Germline V gene data show CDR1 as SGHTA and CDR2 as FQGNSA. CDR3 bases: TGTGCCAGCAGCAAACAACCATTAGCGGGAGGAGAGACCCAGTACTTC. It yields the protein CASSKQPLAGGETQYF. Drawing the rest from reference TRBV7-2 and TRBJ2-5, the complete variable domain is GAGVSQSPSNKVTEKGKDVELRCDPISGHTALYWYRQSLGQGLEFLIYFQGNSAPDKSGLPSDRFSAERTGGSVSTLTIQRTQQEDSAVYLCASSKQPLAGGETQYFGPGTRLLVL.

V and J are TRBV6-5 and TRBJ2-1, with D perhaps matching TRBD2 (6 bases). The ends were cut back, 4 bases at V and 0 bases at J, with 13 bases in the middle. This CDR3 contains 16 residues. Germline CDR1 reads MNHEY; CDR2 reads SVGAGI. As DNA, the CDR3 is TGTGCCAGCAGTTCGGAGGGAGTGAGCTCCTACAATGAGCAGTTCTTC. It specifies CASSSEGVSSYNEQFF.

The CDR3 bases are TGCGCCAGCAGTGAGTCATTCCCGGCCAGGGGGTGGCATGAGCAGTTCTTC. Translated, it gives CASSESFPARGWHEQFF. The rearrangement uses TRBV10-2 and TRBJ2-1; TRBD1 matches 7 bases. The CDR3 totals 17 residues. V lost 0 bases and J lost 8; bases outside the gene matches: 13. Germline CDR1 reads WSHSY; CDR2 reads SAAADI.

This sequence joins TRBV19 and TRBJ2-5; TRBD2 aligns across 9 bases. The germline V gene has CDR1 LNHDA and CDR2 SQIVND (reference sequence). V trimming: 5 bases; J trimming: 5 bases; junction bases outside the gene matches: 12. This CDR3 contains 16 residues. CDR3 loop: CASSPGSAGGRETQYF. CDR3 nucleotides: TGTGCCAGTAGTCCGGGATCGGCGGGAGGGCGGGAGACCCAGTACTTC.

This chain connects TRBV28 to TRBJ2-7, with D uncertain. Trimming took off 8 bases at V and 3 bases at J, with 11 bases between the two ends. Germline assignment: CDR1 MDHEN and CDR2 SYDVKM. There are 12 residues in the CDR3. The CDR3 DNA reads TGTGCCAGCCGCCCGCGACTCTACGAGCAGTACTTC. It translates to CASRPRLYEQYF. The full variable domain, rest sourced from reference TRBV28 and TRBJ2-7, is DVKVTQSSRYLVKRTGEKVFLECVQDMDHENMFWYRQDPGLGLRLIYFSYDVKMKEKGDIPEGYSVSREKKERFSLILESASTNQTSMYLCASRPRLYEQYFGPGTRLTVT.

With respect to this clone: The sample carries other DNA sequences with the same CDR3. The CDR3 DNA sequence: TGTGCCTGGAGCGGGACTGCCTACGAGCAGTACTTC. Its protein product is CAWSGTAYEQYF. The rearrangement uses TRBV30 and TRBJ2-7; a weak D match, TRBD2 (6 bases). CDR1 and CDR2 (germline): GTSNPN, SVGIG (reference sequence). The V and J ends lost 3 bases and 2 bases respectively, with 8 bases between them. This CDR3 contains 12 residues.

V is TRBV4-2 and J is TRBJ2-3, with 9 bases aligning to TRBD2. CDR1 and CDR2 (germline): LGHNA, YNFKEQ. V lost 5 bases to trimming and J lost 6 bases; unmatched junction nucleotides: 9. CDR3 size: 15 residues. This CDR3 reads CASSTGVAGADTQYF. The CDR3 bases are TGTGCCAGCAGCACCGGGGTAGCGGGAGCCGATACGCAGTATTTT.

CDR3 protein: CSVSGQGYVTQYF. In DNA, the CDR3 is TGCAGCGTTTCAGGACAGGGGTACGTGACCCAGTACTTC. The rearrangement links TRBV29-1 to TRBJ2-5; 9 positions agree with TRBD1. V gave up 5 bases and J gave up 7 bases; unmatched junction bases: 8. CDR1 is SQVTM, CDR2 ANQGSEA, per germline. The CDR3 has 13 residues.

This clone was seen a single time. The chain combines TRBV29-1 with TRBJ2-2; 9 bases agree with TRBD1. The CDR3 extends over 15 amino acids. Trimming cost V 7 bases and J 4 bases; bases outside gene matches: 10. From germline, CDR1 is SQVTM and CDR2 ANQGSEA. CDR3 DNA: TGCAGCGCGACCTCGGACAGGGGAGTCACCGGGGAGCTGTTTTTT. As protein: CSATSDRGVTGELFF.

The rearrangement uses TRBV6-6 and TRBJ1-3; D is ambiguous. The germline CDR1 and CDR2 sequences are MNHNY and SVGAGI (reference sequence). CDR3 length: 13 amino acids. The V end was cut by 2 bases, the J end by 0 bases, with 2 bases between. CDR3 sequence reads: CASSYTSGNTIYF. CDR3 DNA sequence: TGTGCCAGCAGTTACACCTCTGGAAACACCATATATTTT.

V gene TRBV7-9 combines with J gene TRBJ2-2; 10 bases map to TRBD1. The CDR3 is 16 residues long. The V gene end was trimmed by 7 bases and the J gene end by 4 bases; junction bases not matched to a gene: 9. Germline assignment: CDR1 SEHNR and CDR2 FQNEAQ (reference sequence). The CDR3 loop reads CASTSDRGLSTGELFF. The CDR3 coding sequence is TGTGCCAGCACCTCTGACAGGGGGCTCAGCACCGGGGAGCTGTTTTTT. The variable domain in full, with the rest retrieved from reference TRBV7-9 and TRBJ2-2, is DTGVSQNPRHKITKRGQNVTFRCDPISEHNRLYWYRQTLGQGPEFLTYFQNEAQLEKSRLLSDRFSAERPKGSFSTLEIQRTEQGDSAMYLCASTSDRGLSTGELFFGEGSRLTVL.

On this clone: The same CDR3 also results from other DNA sequences found in this sample. In DNA form, the CDR3 reads TGTGCCAGCGGGGCCAACACCGGGGAGCTGTTTTTT. Translated: CASGANTGELFF. The V call is TRBV11-2, the J call TRBJ2-2, with D maybe TRBD1 (5 bases). V dropped 8 bases and J dropped 2 bases, with 6 bases sitting between them. This CDR3 is 12 amino acids long. Looked up from germline, CDR1 is SGHAT and CDR2 is FQNNGV.

This clone showed up just once. The rearrangement uses TRBV7-6 and TRBJ2-3, with a weak D call TRBD2 (6 bases). The CDR3 covers 16 residues. The V gene lost 5 bases and the J gene lost 2 bases, with 17 bases spanning the gap. The germline V gene has CDR1 SGHVS and CDR2 FNYEAQ. Written as DNA, the CDR3 is TGTGCCAGCAGCCCGTACACGGGGGACCCCACAGATACGCAGTATTTT. It codes for CASSPYTGDPTDTQYF.

This chain uses TRBV4-1 with TRBJ2-1, with D perhaps TRBD2 (5 bases). CDR1 MGHRA and CDR2 YSYEKL come from the germline V gene. The CDR3 length is 15 residues. Trimming cost V 4 bases and J 6 bases, with 16 bases left between them. The DNA of the CDR3 is TGCGCCAGCAGCCCGATGGACGGAGGTGGCAATGAGCAGTTCTTC. Its translation: CASSPMDGGGNEQFF.

The genes are TRBV30 and TRBJ1-1, with 7 bases matching TRBD1. The V gene's germline CDR1 is GTSNPN and CDR2 SVGIG (reference sequence). V shed 0 bases and J 5 bases; nucleotides not matched to a gene: 9. This CDR3 region has 15 residues. The CDR3 DNA reads TGTGCCTGGAGTGTAAGTGGAGGGGGCCGGACTGAAGCTTTCTTT. Translated, it gives CAWSVSGGGRTEAFF.

CDR3 bases: TGTGCCAGCAGTGAATTTGGGGGAGGGAGCTACGGCGATGAGCAGTTCTTC. It encodes CASSEFGGGSYGDEQFF. The chain links TRBV25-1 to TRBJ2-1; 7 bases map to TRBD2. The CDR3 consists of 17 residues. The germline V gene encodes CDR1 MGHDK and CDR2 SYGVNS. V gave up 1 base and J gave up 8 bases; unmatched junction bases: 14.

The rearrangement uses TRBV19 and TRBJ1-5, with unresolved D. The V and J ends lost 4 bases and 8 bases respectively, with 9 bases between them. Germline CDR1 and CDR2: LNHDA and SQIVND (reference sequence). CDR3 size: 12 residues. The CDR3 coding sequence is TGTGCCAGTAGTACCAGGTTCGAGCCCCAGCATTTT. It encodes CASSTRFEPQHF.

This clone appeared once. The chain is built from TRBV5-4 and TRBJ1-1, with D maybe TRBD1 (6 bases). Trimming took off 0 bases at V and 6 bases at J, with 12 bases between the two ends. The CDR3 extends over 14 amino acids. Germline loops: CDR1 SGHNT, CDR2 YYREEE (reference sequence). The CDR3 DNA sequence: TGTGCCAGCAGCTTGGCCGGGGGGGCCCCTGAAGCTTTCTTT. This translates into CASSLAGGAPEAFF.